The 17 T cell receptor beta chains in this list originate from one sample, sequenced in a study of T cells in Graves' hyperthyroidism and ophthalmopathy. The CDR3 regions of TCR beta were amplified from RNA transcripts. With the HTBI primer set, the TCR CDR3 went through a first round of RT-PCR. TCRdb re-called the multiplex PCR reads through MiXCR, storing one row per CDR3 protein. Among a few hundred thousand distinct CDR3 sequences listed, 15% to 20% were seen once. The specimen sequenced was blood. Receptors were obtained from a woman aged 30 to 39 with Graves' ophthalmopathy.

The rearrangement joins TRBV27 to TRBJ2-7, with 15 bases fitting TRBD2. CDR3 size: 17 residues. Germline V gene sequence: CDR1 MNHEY, CDR2 SMNVEV (reference sequence). V dropped 5 bases and J dropped 5; count of bases not matched to a gene: 10. CDR3 in DNA: TGTGCCAGCAGTAGGACTAGCGGGAGGGCCAGATCCCACGAGCAGTACTTC. Residues: CASSRTSGRARSHEQYF.

This clonotype was observed at least ten times. The rearrangement uses TRBV12-3 or TRBV12-4 and TRBJ2-1, with 9 bases that match TRBD2. CDR3 size: 15 residues. Losses at the gene ends were 5 bases for V and 9 bases for J; bases not matched to a gene: 11. The CDR3 region has the DNA TGTGCCAGCAGTCCATTAGCGGGGGCATGGCGTGAGCAGTTCTTC. It translates to CASSPLAGAWREQFF.

This clonotype was counted at least ten times. V gene TRBV11-2 combines with J gene TRBJ2-3, with D maybe TRBD1 (6 bases). Germline CDR1 is SGHAT and CDR2 is FQNNGV. CDR3 length: 13 amino acids. V was pared by 2 bases and J by 5 bases, with 8 bases between. CDR3 in amino acids: CASSLLGGDTQYF. The CDR3 DNA reads as TGTGCCAGCAGCTTATTAGGGGGAGATACGCAGTATTTT.

This clonotype was picked up a small number of times. This sequence joins TRBV5-1 and TRBJ1-5; no clear D gene. Germline-derived CDR1 and CDR2 are SGHRS and YFSETQ. Trimming pared 3 bases from V and 7 bases from J, leaving 11 bases between. The CDR3 is made up of 13 amino acids. Here the CDR3 DNA reads TGCGCCAGCAGCTCCGGTCCGTTGCAGCCCCAGCATTTT. This translates into CASSSGPLQPQHF. Full variable domain (missing parts from reference TRBV5-1 and TRBJ1-5): KAGVTQTPRYLIKTRGQQVTLSCSPISGHRSVSWYQQTPGQGLQFLFEYFSETQRNKGNFPGRFSGRQFSNSRSEMNVSTLELGDSALYLCASSSGPLQPQHFGDGTRLSIL.

This clonotype was counted at least ten times. This rearrangement joins TRBV30 to TRBJ2-5; D uncertain. The CDR3 sequence is 14 residues long. Germline loops: CDR1 GTSNPN, CDR2 SVGIG (reference sequence). The V gene lost 2 bases and the J gene lost 2 bases, with 12 bases spanning the gap. The CDR3 sequence: CAWSPLGYQETQYF. CDR3 sequence (DNA): TGTGCCTGGAGTCCCCTCGGGTATCAAGAGACCCAGTACTTC.

V is TRBV6-2 or TRBV6-3 and J is TRBJ1-6; D gene uncertain. Germline V gene sequence: CDR1 MNHEY, CDR2 SVGEGT. This CDR3 comprises 15 residues. Deletions cut 6 bases from V and 0 bases from J, with 9 bases between. This CDR3 is CASSEESSYNSPLHF. The CDR3 DNA is TGTGCCAGCAGCGAGGAGAGCTCCTATAATTCACCCCTCCACTTT.

This clonotype occurred many times. The gene calls are TRBV18 and TRBJ1-2; possibly TRBD1 for D (6 bases). The CDR3 runs to 17 residues. Germline values: CDR1 KGHSH, CDR2 LQKENI. V was pared by 3 bases and J by 4 bases, with 21 bases between. Here the CDR3 DNA reads TGTGCCAGCTCACCGGAAAGGGGGGCAGCGAAAACCTATGGCTACACCTTC. It is translated as CASSPERGAAKTYGYTF.

This clonotype has a handful of counts. A much more abundant neighbour one base away suggests this may be a read error. The final CDR3 position lacks the conserved phenylalanine or tryptophan, pointing to a likely read error. J is TRBJ2-7 and V is TRBV30; TRBD1 matches 12 bases. The V gene end was trimmed by 2 bases and the J gene end by 2 bases; junction bases not matched to a gene: 10. Per germline, CDR1 GTSNPN and CDR2 SVGIG (reference sequence). CDR3 size: 17 residues. CDR3 DNA sequence: TGTGCCTGGAGTCCTCTAGGGGGACAGGGGGCCACCTACGAGCAGTACATC. It specifies CAWSPLGGQGATYEQYI.

The rearrangement joins TRBV6-5 to TRBJ2-2, with D uncertain. This CDR3 comprises 14 residues. The V gene lost 0 bases and the J gene lost 3 bases, with 5 bases spanning the gap. Germline-derived CDR1 and CDR2 are MNHEY and SVGAGI. The CDR3 region is CASSYSPDTGELFF. CDR3 DNA: TGTGCCAGCAGTTACTCTCCGGACACCGGGGAGCTGTTTTTT.

This clonotype showed up just once. V and J are TRBV7-2 and TRBJ2-5, with TRBD1 identical over 10 bases. Germline-derived CDR1 and CDR2 are SGHTA and FQGNSA. The CDR3 covers 15 residues. The ends lost 2 bases at V and 13 bases at J; junction bases unmatched: 13. CDR3 amino acids: CASSLRGQGWGEPYF. The CDR3 DNA reads TGTGCCAGCAGCTTACGGGGACAGGGGTGGGGTGAACCGTACTTC.

This clonotype was found many times. The gene calls are TRBV18 and TRBJ1-2, with 8 nucleotides matching TRBD1. The germline CDR1 and CDR2 sequences are KGHSH and LQKENI. The J segment lost 4 bases and the V segment lost 3 bases, leaving 4 bases of the junction unmatched. The CDR3 extends over 14 amino acids. The chain's CDR3 is CASSPRDRPYGYTF. As DNA, the CDR3 is TGTGCCAGCTCACCTCGGGACAGGCCCTATGGCTACACCTTC.

As regards this clonotype: The junction and the germline gene differ at one end; a read error may be behind it. This chain connects TRBV3-1 to TRBJ1-4; D is unresolved. The CDR3 totals 12 residues. The V gene's germline CDR1 is LGHDT and CDR2 YNNKEL (reference sequence). The DNA for the CDR3 is TGTGCCAGCAACCAAGTTGGGGAGAAACTGTTTTTT. Translated: CASNQVGEKLFF.

This clonotype was detected many times. The chain joins TRBV6-1 to TRBJ2-7; D gene ambiguous. The CDR3 length is 12 residues. V dropped 5 bases and J dropped 5 bases, with 10 bases sitting between them. CDR1 and CDR2 (germline): MNHNS, SASEGT. Here the CDR3 reads CASSPKEDEQYF. DNA of the CDR3: TGTGCCAGCAGTCCTAAAGAGGACGAGCAGTACTTC.

V usage is TRBV27 and J usage is TRBJ2-1, with D perhaps matching TRBD1 (5 bases). The germline gives CDR1 MNHEY, CDR2 SMNVEV (reference sequence). V lost 4 bases to trimming and J lost 5 bases, with 9 bases between them. The CDR3 consists of 13 residues. CDR3 sequence reads: CASSWGRDNEQFF. DNA of the CDR3: TGTGCCAGCAGTTGGGGCAGGGACAATGAGCAGTTCTTC.

This clonotype appeared a few times. The rearrangement uses TRBV7-2 and TRBJ2-5; tentatively, D is TRBD1 (5 bases). Looked up from germline, CDR1 is SGHTA and CDR2 is FQGNSA. CDR3 length equals 14 residues. The germline V and J ends were trimmed by 7 bases and 4 bases, with 16 bases remaining between them. CDR3 nucleotides: TGTGCCAGCACCCTACAGGAAGTCCCAGAGACCCAGTACTTC. It encodes CASTLQEVPETQYF.

There are a few counts of this clonotype. The gene calls are TRBV7-6 and TRBJ2-2, with 8 bases lining up with TRBD2. Germline V gene lookup returns CDR1 SGHVS and CDR2 FNYEAQ. The CDR3 has 16 residues. With 1 base clipped from V and 2 bases from J, the junction kept 3 bases outside the gene matches. DNA for the CDR3: TGTGCCAGCAGCTTAGAACTAGCGGATAACACCGGGGAGCTGTTTTTT. Translation gives CASSLELADNTGELFF.

This clonotype was observed a handful of times. The rearrangement joins TRBV20-1 to TRBJ1-1, with D maybe TRBD1 (5 bases). Looked up from germline, CDR1 is DFQATT and CDR2 is SNEGSKA (reference sequence). CDR3 size: 12 residues. Trimming stripped 3 bases from V and 5 bases from J, with 10 bases between. CDR3 DNA sequence: TGCAGTGCTAGGATGGGGGGGACTGAAGCTTTCTTT. The encoded protein is CSARMGGTEAFF.